Below are 4 T cell receptor beta chains sequenced from a single sample in a study of Tregs in tolerant kidney transplant recipients. Sequencing used immunoSEQ multiplex PCR; TCRdb keeps in-frame clones, though not all of them. Of about 240,000 clones listed, around 81% are singletons. Sequencing was carried out using CD4+ T cells from blood. The receptors stem from a human donor in good health.

This chain uses TRBV5-6 with TRBJ2-7; 9 bases fit TRBD1. Germline loops: CDR1 SGHDT, CDR2 YYEEEE. Losses at the gene ends were 4 bases for V and 2 bases for J; bases not matched to a gene: 4. The CDR3 is 14 residues long. The CDR3 loop is CASSLGTGTYEQYF. CDR3 sequence (DNA): TGTGCCAGCAGCCTAGGGACAGGGACCTACGAGCAGTACTTC.

The chain recombines TRBV2 with TRBJ2-6; D possibly corresponds to TRBD1 (5 bases). Germline CDR1 is SNHLY and CDR2 is FYNNEI. The CDR3 is 17 amino acids. V lost 1 base and J 0 bases, leaving 10 bases between the germline ends. CDR3 residues: CASSEVQGFSGANVLTF. The CDR3, as DNA: TGTGCCAGCAGTGAAGTTCAGGGATTCTCTGGGGCCAACGTCCTGACTTTC. Full variable domain (outside the CDR3, taken from reference TRBV2 and TRBJ2-6): EPEVTQTPSHQVTQMGQEVILRCVPISNHLYFYWYRQILGQKVEFLVSFYNNEISEKSEIFDDQFSVERPDGSNFTLKIRSTKLEDSAMYFCASSEVQGFSGANVLTFGAGSRLTVL.

This clone showed up just a few times. The rearrangement uses TRBV6-5 and TRBJ1-5, with 8 positions matching TRBD1. Germline lookup yields CDR1 MNHEY and CDR2 SVGAGI. V lost 6 bases and J lost 2; bases outside the gene matches: 6. The CDR3 has 15 amino acids. The DNA for the CDR3 is TGTGCCAGCAGCCGGACAGGGTTTGGCAATCAGCCCCAGCATTTT. Protein: CASSRTGFGNQPQHF.

The chain is built from TRBV5-6 and TRBJ1-1, with D tentatively TRBD1 (6 bases). CDR1 and CDR2 (germline): SGHDT, YYEEEE. V lost 4 bases and J 7 bases, leaving 14 bases between the germline ends. The CDR3 is made up of 13 amino acids. The CDR3 DNA reads TGTGCCAGCAGCCCAATGTGGACAGATGAAGCTTTCTTT. It is translated as CASSPMWTDEAFF. The complete variable domain, with remaining parts taken from reference TRBV5-6 and TRBJ1-1, reads DAGVTQSPTHLIKTRGQQVTLRCSPKSGHDTVSWYQQALGQGPQFIFQYYEEEERQRGNFPDRFSGHQFPNYSSELNVNALLLGDSALYLCASSPMWTDEAFFGQGTRLTVV.